The entry below gives a single TCR beta chain sequence along with its context. This CDR3 region has 12 residues. CDR1 MNHEY and CDR2 SVGEGT come from the germline V gene. The V end was cut by 3 bases, the J end by 6 bases, with 8 bases between. The data are from a study of Graves' ophthalmopathy and Graves' hyperthyroidism. RNA transcripts served as template for amplifying TCR beta CDR3 sequences. HTBI primers were employed in first-round RT-PCR, then a second-round multiplex PCR followed. One entry per CDR3 protein results from TCRdb running MiXCR on the multiplex PCR reads. The table includes 1 million to 1.3 million distinct CDR3 sequences, about 35% detected once.

Sequencing was performed on peripheral blood or thyroid tissue (not recorded which). The sequence came from an adult man with Graves' hyperthyroidism. The rearrangement uses TRBV6-2 or TRBV6-3 and TRBJ1-1; D remains unclear. The CDR3 sequence: CASSYRDAEAFF. The CDR3 nucleotides read TGTGCCAGCAGTTATAGAGACGCTGAAGCTTTCTTT.